Following are 18 T cell receptor beta chains from one sample sequenced in a study of cytomegalovirus exposure and HLA in healthy donors. Researchers ran the PCR with 60 Vbeta and 13 Jbeta primers. TCRdb's table, derived via immunoSEQ multiplex PCR, lists solely in-frame clones and lacks some. This sample has 150,000 or so clones, with over 70% found just once. The sequenced material came from PBMCs. These receptors all come from a young man in good health and CMV-seropositive.

The chain combines TRBV19 with TRBJ2-1; D is undetermined. V was cut by 4 bases and J by 0 bases, with 10 bases left in between. The CDR3 is 15 residues long. Germline lookup yields CDR1 LNHDA and CDR2 SQIVND (reference sequence). Written as DNA, the CDR3 is TGTGCCAGTAGTACTGCGGCCACCTCCTACAATGAGCAGTTCTTC. It is translated as CASSTAATSYNEQFF.

The CDR3 sequence is CAWSPTPRVKTQYF. The CDR3 DNA reads as TGTGCCTGGAGTCCCACCCCCAGGGTAAAGACCCAGTACTTC. The rearrangement joins TRBV30 to TRBJ2-5, with D possibly TRBD1 on 5 matching bases. Germline-derived CDR1 and CDR2 are GTSNPN and SVGIG (reference sequence). There are 14 residues in the CDR3. The ends were cut back, 2 bases at V and 6 bases at J, with 16 bases in the middle.

The chain has TRBV9 and TRBJ2-7; 7 nucleotides agree with TRBD2. This CDR3 is 18 amino acids long. V was clipped by 3 bases and J by 3 bases; unmatched bases: 18. CDR1 SGDLS and CDR2 YYNGEE come from the germline V gene. This CDR3 reads CASSADPHSSGRFYEQYF. The CDR3 DNA sequence: TGTGCCAGCAGCGCAGACCCACATTCTAGCGGAAGATTCTACGAGCAGTACTTC. Full variable domain (missing parts from reference TRBV9 and TRBJ2-7): DSGVTQTPKHLITATGQRVTLRCSPRSGDLSVYWYQQSLDQGLQFLIQYYNGEERAKGNILERFSAQQFPDLHSELNLSSLELGDSALYFCASSADPHSSGRFYEQYFGPGTRLTVT.

This chain connects TRBV5-4 to TRBJ1-4; 7 bases agree with TRBD1. The ends lost 4 bases at V and 3 bases at J; junction bases unmatched: 6. Germline V gene lookup returns CDR1 SGHNT and CDR2 YYREEE (reference sequence). The CDR3 is 15 residues long. The CDR3 bases are TGTGCCAGCAGCGTAACAGGGGAGTCTAATGAAAAACTGTTTTTT. It codes for CASSVTGESNEKLFF.

The V and J genes are TRBV19 and TRBJ1-5, with 11 positions matching TRBD1. The CDR3 has 15 amino acids. Per germline, CDR1 LNHDA and CDR2 SQIVND (reference sequence). V lost 7 bases to trimming and J lost 6 bases; unmatched junction nucleotides: 8. Here the CDR3 reads CASTRPGQGVQPQHF. The CDR3 nucleotides read TGTGCCAGTACGCGACCGGGACAGGGGGTTCAGCCCCAGCATTTT.

This chain links TRBV19 with TRBJ1-3, with D perhaps matching TRBD1 (5 bases). The ends were cut back, 3 bases at V and 2 bases at J, with 8 bases in the middle. Germline V gene data show CDR1 as LNHDA and CDR2 as SQIVND (reference sequence). The CDR3 consists of 14 residues. The CDR3 is CASSITGTGNTIYF. CDR3 nucleotide sequence: TGTGCCAGTAGTATTACAGGCACTGGAAACACCATATATTTT.

This chain links TRBV13 with TRBJ2-1; TRBD2 aligns across 9 bases. The CDR3 consists of 15 residues. With V trimmed by 5 bases and J by 8 bases, 10 bases remained unmatched. Germline CDR1 is PRHDT and CDR2 is FYEKMQ (reference sequence). The CDR3 DNA is TGTGCCAGCAGCCCAATAGCGGGAGTGGCCCATGAGCAGTTCTTC. It yields the protein CASSPIAGVAHEQFF.

The chain is built from TRBV19 and TRBJ2-3; 8 bases are a match to TRBD2. Germline assignment: CDR1 LNHDA and CDR2 SQIVND (reference sequence). The CDR3 is 15 amino acids. Trimming removed 5 bases from V and 5 bases from J; junction bases left unmatched: 9. CDR3 loop: CASSGSGTRRDTQYF. The CDR3 nucleotides read TGTGCCAGTAGTGGTTCCGGGACTAGAAGAGATACGCAGTATTTT. The whole variable domain, remainder taken from reference TRBV19 and TRBJ2-3, is DGGITQSPKYLFRKEGQNVTLSCEQNLNHDAMYWYRQDPGQGLRLIYYSQIVNDFQKGDIAEGYSVSREKKESFPLTVTSAQKNPTAFYLCASSGSGTRRDTQYFGPGTRLTVL.

This clone came up a few times. This chain connects TRBV4-2 to TRBJ2-1; D gene unclear. The germline CDR1 and CDR2 sequences are LGHNA and YNFKEQ. The CDR3 sequence is 12 residues long. V gave up 0 bases and J gave up 15 bases, with 12 bases separating them. Here the CDR3 reads CASSQDKRAPFF. CDR3 bases: TGTGCCAGCAGCCAAGATAAACGAGCCCCGTTCTTC.

The J gene is TRBJ2-3, the V gene TRBV6-1; D gene ambiguous. V dropped 4 bases and J dropped 0 bases, with 11 bases sitting between them. Germline V gene data show CDR1 as MNHNS and CDR2 as SASEGT. This CDR3 is built from 15 residues. CDR3 protein: CASSVGYTSTDTQYF. DNA for the CDR3: TGTGCCAGCAGTGTGGGCTATACTAGCACAGATACGCAGTATTTT.

The V call is TRBV5-1, the J call TRBJ1-5; D perhaps matches TRBD1 (5 bases). There are 14 residues in the CDR3. Looked up from germline, CDR1 is SGHRS and CDR2 is YFSETQ. V gave up 0 bases and J gave up 6 bases, with 10 bases separating them. This CDR3 reads CASSLGPGGQPQHF. CDR3 DNA: TGCGCCAGCAGCTTGGGCCCGGGGGGTCAGCCCCAGCATTTT.

This chain connects TRBV4-1 to TRBJ2-7, with D tentatively TRBD1 (6 bases). This CDR3 has 14 residues. CDR1 is MGHRA, CDR2 YSYEKL, per germline. Between the trimmed V and J ends, which lost 2 bases and 1 base, there was a span of 9 bases. The CDR3 is CASSQRTESYEQYF. CDR3 DNA: TGCGCCAGCAGCCAAAGGACAGAGTCCTACGAGCAGTACTTC.

This chain uses TRBV28 with TRBJ1-5, with a possible D match to TRBD1 (6 bases). CDR1 is MDHEN, CDR2 SYDVKM, per germline. Trimming removed 5 bases from V and 4 bases from J, with 9 bases in between. This CDR3 has 13 residues. As DNA, the CDR3 is TGTGCCAGCAGTCAACAGGGAAATCAGCCCCAGCATTTT. This codes for CASSQQGNQPQHF.

The V and J genes are TRBV27 and TRBJ1-1; no firm D call. V was shortened by 7 bases and J by 1 base, with 13 bases between the two germline ends. CDR3 length: 14 amino acids. Germline CDR1 is MNHEY and CDR2 is SMNVEV (reference sequence). CDR3: CASTPLPGNTEAFF. The CDR3 nucleotides are TGTGCCAGCACCCCATTGCCGGGGAACACTGAAGCTTTCTTT.

The chain is built from TRBV9 and TRBJ2-7; 10 bases fit TRBD2. J lost 5 bases, V lost 0 bases, and 5 bases had no gene match. The CDR3 length is 15 residues. CDR1 is SGDLS, CDR2 YYNGEE, per germline. CDR3 amino acids: CASSVGVAGGNEQYF. The CDR3 nucleotides are TGTGCCAGCAGCGTAGGAGTAGCGGGAGGAAACGAGCAGTACTTC.

The rearrangement joins TRBV18 to TRBJ1-1; D is perhaps TRBD1 (6 bases). The V gene's germline CDR1 is KGHSH and CDR2 LQKENI. With 1 base removed from V and 7 bases from J, the gap between germline ends came to 10 bases. This CDR3 region has 13 residues. Written as DNA, the CDR3 is TGTGCCAGCTCACCACGGACAGATGGTGAAGCTTTCTTT. Translated, it gives CASSPRTDGEAFF.

The chain uses TRBV5-6 and TRBJ1-1; a weak D match, TRBD1 (6 bases). V was pared by 1 base and J by 11 bases, with 18 bases between. Looked up from germline, CDR1 is SGHDT and CDR2 is YYEEEE. The CDR3 totals 14 residues. CDR3 in amino acids: CASSLWGDMGGAFF. The CDR3, as DNA: TGTGCCAGCAGCTTGTGGGGGGACATGGGGGGGGCTTTCTTT.

The J gene is TRBJ2-1, the V gene TRBV4-1; 10 bases agree with TRBD2. The CDR3 contains 16 residues. Germline V gives CDR1 MGHRA, CDR2 YSYEKL. The J segment lost 4 bases and the V segment lost 4 bases, leaving 7 bases of the junction unmatched. This CDR3 is CASSPAGTSVYNEQFF. The CDR3 coding sequence is TGCGCCAGCAGCCCAGCCGGGACTAGCGTGTACAATGAGCAGTTCTTC.